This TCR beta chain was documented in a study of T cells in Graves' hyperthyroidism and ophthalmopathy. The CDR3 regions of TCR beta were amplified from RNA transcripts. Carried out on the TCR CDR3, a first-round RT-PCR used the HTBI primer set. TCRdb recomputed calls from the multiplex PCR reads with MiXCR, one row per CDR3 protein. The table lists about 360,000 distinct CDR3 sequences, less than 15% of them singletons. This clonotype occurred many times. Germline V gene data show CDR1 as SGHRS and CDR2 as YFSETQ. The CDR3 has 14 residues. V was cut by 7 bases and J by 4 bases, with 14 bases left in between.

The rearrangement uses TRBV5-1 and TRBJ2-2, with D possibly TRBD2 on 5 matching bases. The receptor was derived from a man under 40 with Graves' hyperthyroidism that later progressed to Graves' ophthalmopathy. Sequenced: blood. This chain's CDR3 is CASRQVGVTGELFF. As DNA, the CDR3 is TGCGCCAGCCGCCAAGTCGGGGTCACCGGGGAGCTGTTTTTT.